This T cell receptor beta chain was recovered during a study of T-cell reconstitution after alpha-beta-depleted transplantation in children. This clonotype showed up just a few times. Germline values: CDR1 DFQATT, CDR2 SNEGSKA (reference sequence). The CDR3 length is 13 residues. V dropped 5 bases and J dropped 6; count of bases not matched to a gene: 6. The authors prepared the TCRbeta library with unique molecular identifiers. In TCRdb, the PCR reads were re-called with MiXCR into one record per CDR3 protein. This repertoire shows approximately 510,000 distinct CDR3 sequences, 18% found once; its top ten account for roughly 3.3%.

The sample consisted of PBMCs from the stem cell graft donor, taken from the stem cell graft. The receptor was isolated from a human donor who donated a stem cell graft to a child with acute lymphoblastic leukemia. This chain connects TRBV20-1 to TRBJ2-1; 8 nucleotides match TRBD2. CDR3 in DNA: TGCAGTGCTCCGGCGGGGGGTTTCAATGAGCAGTTCTTC. Its protein is CSAPAGGFNEQFF.